What follows is one TCR beta chain and its context. This sample is part of a study of blood T cell repertoires in COVID-19. Per the original data handling: Reference gene primers were amplified, and this amplification served to estimate nucleated cell counts. Some clones are missing from TCRdb's copy, which holds only in-frame ones; the method was immunoSEQ multiplex PCR. The V and J calls and clone size are taken from that table; D and trimming were inferred from the DNA. The data hold 200,000 to 300,000 clones, with 88% observed a single time. Germline V lookup: CDR1 MGHDK, CDR2 SYGVNS. This CDR3 is 13 amino acids long. Trimming cost V 6 bases and J 12 bases, with 21 bases left between them.

The rearrangement joins TRBV25-1 to TRBJ2-7; no definite D call. Sequenced: PBMCs or T cells enriched from blood (not recorded which). This TCR derives from a woman in her thirties or forties with acute COVID-19. The CDR3 region has the DNA TGTGCCAGCAGAAAAGACGACGCGGCCCTCTTGTACTTC. Residues: CASRKDDAALLYF.